Sequencing of this TCR beta chain was carried out in a study of human T cells and chemical hapten exposure (dated by TCRdb to about 2021). For the study in its entirety: For sensitization, 2% DPC in acetone was applied to a roughly 2 cm by roughly 2 cm area of upper inner arm skin. The mostly female patient cohort included alopecia areata with under or over 50% scalp involvement, alopecia totalis and alopecia universalis. Throughout the approximately 22-week study period, patients were also given weekly therapeutic DPC doses on the scalp. Under 30 alopecia patients gave blood for TCR sequencing at one to four time points (pre-sensitization, 2, 6 and 24 weeks). Blood samples were taken from patients before sensitization (week 0) and at 2, 6 and about 24 weeks after DPC sensitization. The study tracked peripheral blood TCR repertoire changes in vivo during primary and secondary sensitization to the hapten diphenylcyclopropenone (DPC) in alopecia patients. Libraries were pooled for sequencing, and per-sample TCR yields varied mainly because of small differences in library volumes within the pool. Patch testing was performed on the upper back with Finn chambers containing 0.01% DPC, and the patch tests were scored after 6 days according to International Contact Dermatitis Research Group standards. General conclusions and limits of the study: DPC sensitization did not change how many TCRs were above 1 in 1000 frequency, and no evidence was found of alterations in global repertoire structure. After repeated subsampling, changes were observed in the strength of the expansion versus patch-test correlation and in the threshold at which the correlation became significant. Significantly more large CDR3 similarity clusters were formed by expanded TCRs than by pre-sensitization or healthy control sets, consistent with antigen-driven responses. Because all patients had alopecia, a presumed autoimmune disease, the immune response of the patients might differ from that of healthy individuals. A positive correlation was found between the number of PT1 expanded TCRs and patch test score, with significance reached at thresholds 8, 16 and 32 but not 4.

The library came from RACE. Data came from a NextSeq 500. During library preparation, unique molecular identifiers were attached to individual cDNA molecules so that TCRs could be counted quantitatively and reproducibly. For every blood RNA sample, sequencing covered both the TCR alpha and TCR beta chains. On the authors' methods: The median number of TCRs per sample was approximately 98,000, ranging from roughly 23,224 to 690,600. V, J and CDR3 annotation of the TCR reads was performed with the Decombinator software suite. For the PS versus PT1 abundance plots, all samples were subsampled to the same number of TCRs (28,000). TCRs were defined as expanded if absent before sensitization and observed at least eight times at the 2-week time point. TCRdb cleaned the public reads at Q25 with fastp, built clones with MiXCR and kept in-frame beta chains. Each record represents a unique CDR3 protein, reported with the most common genes and DNA among its rows. In this record, the V and J calls reflect TCRdb's handling and not the investigators' own analysis. The sample yields 95,000 or so distinct CDR3 sequences; around 10% were counted once. The ten largest make up approximately 3.3% of the sample.

As to this clonotype: There is no known antigen for this receptor. Per-base qualities were not stored, and no clone one base away is much larger.

This specimen's time point label, per the study, means: patch test 2, 6 weeks after DPC sensitization. This specimen's treatment or condition label, interpreted: therapeutic diphenylcyclopropenone sensitization with weekly scalp DPC. Blood at each patch-test visit was drawn before the patch test was applied. Patients were eligible if aged 18 to 70, diagnosed with alopecia and judged suitable for DPC therapy, and pregnant patients were excluded. Total RNA was isolated from unfractionated whole blood collected in Tempus Blood RNA tubes. The CDR3 starts with the cysteine, ends with the phenylalanine, and has 16 residues. Only CDR3 DNA is held: 48 bases, read in frame from base 1. CDR1 and CDR2, per the germline V gene (reference sequence), are LNHDA and SQIVND. Ends trimmed: V by 6 bases, J by 1 base; bases unmatched to a gene: 5.

The sequenced sample was whole blood, obtained in connection with sensitization to the hapten diphenylcyclopropenone (DPC). This clonotype originated in a middle-aged woman with alopecia areata. Some clones in this sample may be carry-over from other donors' samples. The chain is assembled from TRBV19 and TRBJ2-2; TRBD2 lines up with 10 middle nucleotides. For the CDR3, the sequence is CASSTRLAGNTGELFF. The DNA sequence is given as TGTGCCAGTAGCACTAGACTAGCGGGGAACACCGGGGAGCTGTTTTTT.